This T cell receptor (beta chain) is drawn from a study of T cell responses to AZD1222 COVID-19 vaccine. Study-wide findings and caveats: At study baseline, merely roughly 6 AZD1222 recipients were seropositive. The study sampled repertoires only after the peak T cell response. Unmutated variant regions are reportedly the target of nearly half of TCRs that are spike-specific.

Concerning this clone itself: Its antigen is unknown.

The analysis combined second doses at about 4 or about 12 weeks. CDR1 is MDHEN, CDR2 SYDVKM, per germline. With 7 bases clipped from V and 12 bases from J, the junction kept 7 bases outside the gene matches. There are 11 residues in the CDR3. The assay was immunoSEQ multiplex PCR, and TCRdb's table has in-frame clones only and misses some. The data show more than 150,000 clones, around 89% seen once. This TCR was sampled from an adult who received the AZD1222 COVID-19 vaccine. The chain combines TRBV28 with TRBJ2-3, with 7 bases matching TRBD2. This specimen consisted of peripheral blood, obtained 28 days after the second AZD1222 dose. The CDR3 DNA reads TGTGCCAGCACCTCCGGGACTATCCAGTATTTT. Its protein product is CASTSGTIQYF.